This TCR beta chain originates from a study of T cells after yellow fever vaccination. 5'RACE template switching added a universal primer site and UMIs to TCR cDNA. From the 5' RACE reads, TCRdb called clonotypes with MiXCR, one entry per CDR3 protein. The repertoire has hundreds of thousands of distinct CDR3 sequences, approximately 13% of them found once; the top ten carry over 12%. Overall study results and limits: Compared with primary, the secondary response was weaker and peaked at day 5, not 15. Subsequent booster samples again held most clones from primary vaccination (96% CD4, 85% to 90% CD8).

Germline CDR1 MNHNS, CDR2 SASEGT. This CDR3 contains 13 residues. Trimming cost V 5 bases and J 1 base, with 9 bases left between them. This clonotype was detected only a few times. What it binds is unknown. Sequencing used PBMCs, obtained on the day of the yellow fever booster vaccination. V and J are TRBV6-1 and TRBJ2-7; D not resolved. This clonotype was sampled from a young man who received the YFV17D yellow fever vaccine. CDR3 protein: CASSHGRSYEQYF. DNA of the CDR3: TGTGCCAGCAGTCATGGACGGTCCTACGAGCAGTACTTC.